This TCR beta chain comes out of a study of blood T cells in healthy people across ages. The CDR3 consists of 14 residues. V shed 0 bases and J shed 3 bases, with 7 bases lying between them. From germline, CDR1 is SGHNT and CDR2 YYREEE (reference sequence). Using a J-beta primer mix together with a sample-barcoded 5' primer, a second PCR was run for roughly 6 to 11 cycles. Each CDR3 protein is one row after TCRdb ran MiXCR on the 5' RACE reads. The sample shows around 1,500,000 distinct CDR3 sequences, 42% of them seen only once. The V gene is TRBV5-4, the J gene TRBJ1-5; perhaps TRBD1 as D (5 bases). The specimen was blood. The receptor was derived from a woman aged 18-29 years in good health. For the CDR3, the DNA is TGTGCCAGCAGCTTGGACAGGAACAATCAGCCCCAGCATTTT. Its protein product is CASSLDRNNQPQHF.